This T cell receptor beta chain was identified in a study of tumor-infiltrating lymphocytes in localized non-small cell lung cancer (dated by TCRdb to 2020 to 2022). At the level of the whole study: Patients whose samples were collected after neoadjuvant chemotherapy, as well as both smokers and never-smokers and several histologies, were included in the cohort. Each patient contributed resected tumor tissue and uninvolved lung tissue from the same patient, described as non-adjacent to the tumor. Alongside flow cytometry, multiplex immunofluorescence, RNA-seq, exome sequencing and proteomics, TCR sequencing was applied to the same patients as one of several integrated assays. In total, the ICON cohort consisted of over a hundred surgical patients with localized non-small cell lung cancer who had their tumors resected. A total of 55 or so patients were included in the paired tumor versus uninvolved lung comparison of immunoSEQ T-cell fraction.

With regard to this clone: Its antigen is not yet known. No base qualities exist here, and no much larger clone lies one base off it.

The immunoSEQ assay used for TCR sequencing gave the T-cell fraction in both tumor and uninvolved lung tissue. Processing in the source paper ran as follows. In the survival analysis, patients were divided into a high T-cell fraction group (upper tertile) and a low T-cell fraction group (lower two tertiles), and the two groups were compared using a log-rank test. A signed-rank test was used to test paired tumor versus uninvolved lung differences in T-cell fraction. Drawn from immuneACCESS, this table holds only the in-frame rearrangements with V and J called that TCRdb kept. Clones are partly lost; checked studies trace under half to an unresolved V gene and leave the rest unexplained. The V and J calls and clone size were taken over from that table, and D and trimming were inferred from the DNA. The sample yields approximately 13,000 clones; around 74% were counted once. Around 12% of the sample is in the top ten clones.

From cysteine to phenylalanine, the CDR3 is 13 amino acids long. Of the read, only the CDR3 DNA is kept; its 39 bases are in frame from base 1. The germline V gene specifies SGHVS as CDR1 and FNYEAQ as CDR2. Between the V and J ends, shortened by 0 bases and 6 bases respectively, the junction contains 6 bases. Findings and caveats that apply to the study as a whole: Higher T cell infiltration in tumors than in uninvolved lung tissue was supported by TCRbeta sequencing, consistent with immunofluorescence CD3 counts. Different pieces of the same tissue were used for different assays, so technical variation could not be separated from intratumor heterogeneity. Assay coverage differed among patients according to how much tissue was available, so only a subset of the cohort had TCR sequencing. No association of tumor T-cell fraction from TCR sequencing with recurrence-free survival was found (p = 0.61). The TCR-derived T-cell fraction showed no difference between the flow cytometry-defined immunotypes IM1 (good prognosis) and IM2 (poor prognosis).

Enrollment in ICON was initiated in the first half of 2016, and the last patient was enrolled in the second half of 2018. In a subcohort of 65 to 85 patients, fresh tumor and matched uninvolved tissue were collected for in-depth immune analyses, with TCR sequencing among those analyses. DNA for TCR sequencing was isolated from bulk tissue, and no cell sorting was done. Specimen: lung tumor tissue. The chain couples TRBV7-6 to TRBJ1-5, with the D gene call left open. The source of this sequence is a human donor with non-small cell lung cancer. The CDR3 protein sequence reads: CASSLAPIQPQHF. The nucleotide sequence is TGTGCCAGCAGCTTAGCGCCCATTCAGCCCCAGCATTTT.